In its sample, the clone carrying this T cell receptor beta chain was seen many times. The data derive from a study of response to subunit inactivated influenza vaccine. V lost 1 base, J lost 2 bases, and 13 bases lay in between. This CDR3 has 16 amino acids. A single record per CDR3 protein comes from TCRdb applying MiXCR to the RT-PCR reads. The sample records 540,000 or so distinct CDR3 sequences, 10% to 15% being singletons. This sample comprised PBMCs from blood, obtained roughly 47 days after vaccination. The J gene is TRBJ2-3, the V gene TRBV12-3 or TRBV12-4, with D possibly matching TRBD1 (5 bases). The source of this sequence is a man aged 50-59 years who received an inactivated influenza vaccine. CDR3 coding DNA: TGTGCCAGCAGTTTAGTATCAGGGTGGTACACAGATACGCAGTATTTT. Amino acids: CASSLVSGWYTDTQYF.